The 32 T cell receptor beta chains given below trace back to one sample, sequenced in a study of response to subunit inactivated influenza vaccine. TCRdb called the RT-PCR reads again in MiXCR, with one record for every CDR3 protein. The table records more than 500,000 distinct CDR3 sequences, about 10% of them present only once. Another study also made use of these data, one on T cells expressing NK-cell markers. In that study: UMIs accompanied the 5'RACE template switching by which TCR beta cDNA was made.

This specimen was PBMCs from blood, taken on the day of vaccination. These receptors originate from a man between 45 and 60 years old who received an inactivated influenza vaccine.

The sample holds a few counts of this clonotype. J is TRBJ2-1 and V is TRBV20-1; D not resolved. Between the trimmed V and J ends, which lost 0 bases and 10 bases, there was a span of 13 bases. There are 13 residues in the CDR3. The germline V gene encodes CDR1 DFQATT and CDR2 SNEGSKA (reference sequence). This CDR3 reads CSARESLAGEQFF. CDR3 DNA: TGCAGTGCTAGAGAGTCTCTTGCTGGGGAGCAGTTCTTC.

This clonotype appeared a few times. The V and J genes are TRBV5-1 and TRBJ2-7; D gene uncertain. Trimming removed 0 bases at V and 2 bases at J, with 15 bases between. Germline V gene data show CDR1 as SGHRS and CDR2 as YFSETQ. The CDR3 contains 16 residues. The CDR3 here is CASSLAPEVSTYEQYF. CDR3 DNA sequence: TGCGCCAGCAGCTTGGCCCCAGAGGTGTCAACCTACGAGCAGTACTTC.

CDR3 coding DNA: TGTGCCAGCAGCCACGGGGGGGGATACTACGAGCAGTACTTC. Amino acid sequence: CASSHGGGYYEQYF. V usage is TRBV3-1 and J usage is TRBJ2-7; 8 nucleotides agree with TRBD2. The CDR3 consists of 14 residues. The V gene's germline CDR1 is LGHDT and CDR2 YNNKEL (reference sequence). J lost 3 bases, V lost 3 bases, and 4 bases had no gene match.

This chain uses TRBV7-2 with TRBJ2-4; D tentatively reads TRBD1 or TRBD2 (5 bases each). The CDR3 length is 14 residues. The V gene lost 5 bases and the J gene lost 8 bases, with 16 bases spanning the gap. The germline V gene encodes CDR1 SGHTA and CDR2 FQGNSA. The CDR3 DNA reads TGTGCCAGCAGCGCAAGGGGTGCGAGGGACATTCAGTACTTC. Translating gives CASSARGARDIQYF.

The chain joins TRBV4-3 to TRBJ2-7; D ambiguous. Germline-derived CDR1 and CDR2 are LGHNA and YSLEER. CDR3 length: 13 residues. Trimming removed 1 base at V and 5 bases at J, with 9 bases between. Here the CDR3 reads CASSQVSGNEQYF. The CDR3 bases are TGCGCCAGCAGCCAAGTTTCTGGGAACGAGCAGTACTTC.

This clonotype came up a few times. The chain employs TRBV4-2 and TRBJ2-7; D remains unclear. V shed 0 bases and J shed 13 bases, with 16 bases lying between them. Germline CDR1 LGHNA, CDR2 YNFKEQ. CDR3 size: 13 residues. As DNA, the CDR3 is TGTGCCAGCAGCCAAGAGAGGCGGCTGGAACGATACTTC. This gives the protein CASSQERRLERYF.

This clonotype has just a few counts. The V and J genes are TRBV29-1 and TRBJ2-5; 9 bases map to TRBD1. This CDR3 contains 12 residues. Germline trimming cut 7 bases from V and 6 bases from J; bases unmatched to any gene: 6. Per germline, CDR1 SQVTM and CDR2 ANQGSEA. In DNA form, the CDR3 reads TGCAGCGGGGGACAGGGTGGAAAGACCCAGTACTTC. Its protein is CSGGQGGKTQYF.

This chain uses TRBV5-1 with TRBJ2-1; D perhaps matches TRBD1 (6 bases). The germline V gene encodes CDR1 SGHRS and CDR2 YFSETQ. V was trimmed by 4 bases and J by 2 bases, leaving 16 bases between them. This CDR3 spans 16 amino acids. CDR3 loop: CASSLRGKGAYNEQFF. In nucleotides, the CDR3 is TGCGCCAGCAGCCTGAGGGGGAAGGGGGCCTACAATGAGCAGTTCTTC. The full variable domain, its missing parts supplied by reference TRBV5-1 and TRBJ2-1, is KAGVTQTPRYLIKTRGQQVTLSCSPISGHRSVSWYQQTPGQGLQFLFEYFSETQRNKGNFPGRFSGRQFSNSRSEMNVSTLELGDSALYLCASSLRGKGAYNEQFFGPGTRLTVL.

The chain is built from TRBV6-2 or TRBV6-3 and TRBJ2-5; 8 nucleotides agree with TRBD2. Germline V gives CDR1 MNHEY, CDR2 SVGEGT. This CDR3 spans 16 amino acids. V lost 8 bases, J lost 1 base, and 12 bases stayed unmatched. In DNA form, the CDR3 reads TGTGCCAGCCGACGGAGAGCGGGAGCCCTCCAAGAGACCCAGTACTTC. It specifies CASRRRAGALQETQYF.

This clonotype showed up just a few times. Germline and junction disagree at one end, which may indicate a read error. J is TRBJ1-1 and V is TRBV27, with 8 positions matching TRBD1. The CDR3 has 15 residues. CDR1 is MNHEY and CDR2 is SMNVEV in the germline V gene (reference sequence). The CDR3 is CASSLSTGVNTEAFF. CDR3 nucleotide sequence: TGTGCCAGCAGTCTATCGACAGGGGTTAACACTGAAGCTTTCTTT.

This clonotype was counted a few times. CDR3 amino acids: CASSPGMRGEQYF. CDR3 bases: TGTGCCAGCAGCCCAGGCATGAGGGGAGAGCAGTACTTC. This rearrangement joins TRBV7-3 to TRBJ2-7; D may correspond to TRBD1 or TRBD2 (5 bases each). Trimming pared 5 bases from V and 7 bases from J, leaving 15 bases between. The CDR3 length is 13 residues. CDR1 and CDR2 from the germline V gene are SGHTA and FQGTGA.

V and J are TRBV7-2 and TRBJ2-5, with unresolved D. The CDR3 spans 15 residues. V lost 1 base, J lost 5 bases, and 14 bases lay in between. Germline V CDR1 and CDR2: SGHTA, FQGNSA. Here the CDR3 DNA reads TGTGCCAGCAGCTTAGTCGGCGCCAGTAGGGAGACCCAGTACTTC. It translates to CASSLVGASRETQYF.

This clonotype was counted between two and nine times. The chain combines TRBV29-1 with TRBJ1-1; a weak D match, TRBD1 (5 bases). The CDR3 covers 14 residues. From germline, CDR1 is SQVTM and CDR2 ANQGSEA. Trimming took 3 bases from V and 11 from J, leaving 22 bases between them. CDR3 region: CSVDLGRARTGAFF. Here the CDR3 DNA reads TGCAGCGTTGATCTTGGCAGGGCCCGTACGGGGGCTTTCTTT.

The chain is built from TRBV10-3 and TRBJ2-3; TRBD2 is a possible D gene (6 bases). In germline, CDR1 is ENHRY, CDR2 SYGVKD. The CDR3 has 14 amino acids. Trimming removed 6 bases at V and 0 bases at J, with 10 bases between. This chain's CDR3 is CAISPGTSTDTQYF. CDR3 nucleotides: TGTGCCATCAGCCCCGGGACTAGCACAGATACGCAGTATTTT.

There are a few counts of this clonotype. The chain recombines TRBV5-1 with TRBJ2-5; the match to TRBD2 covers 7 bases. The V segment lost 1 base and the J segment 5 bases; nucleotides outside the gene matches: 2. Germline V gene lookup returns CDR1 SGHRS and CDR2 YFSETQ. The CDR3 contains 13 residues. DNA of the CDR3: TGCGCCAGCAGCTTGAACGGGGGGGAGACCCAGTACTTC. Protein: CASSLNGGETQYF.

Many counts were recorded for this clonotype. The V gene is TRBV4-1, the J gene TRBJ2-4; the match to TRBD2 covers 8 bases. Germline trimming cut 1 base from V and 3 bases from J; bases unmatched to any gene: 5. Germline CDR1 reads MGHRA; CDR2 reads YSYEKL. The CDR3 spans 16 residues. As DNA, the CDR3 is TGCGCCAGCAGCCAAGGTCGGACTAGCCTCAAAAACATTCAGTACTTC. Its translation: CASSQGRTSLKNIQYF.

This clonotype was seen only a few times. The V call is TRBV11-2, the J call TRBJ2-7, with D maybe TRBD1 (5 bases). The CDR3 has 15 residues. Germline V gene sequence: CDR1 SGHAT, CDR2 FQNNGV. Trimming stripped 1 base from V and 2 bases from J, with 12 bases between. In DNA, the CDR3 is TGTGCCAGCAGCTTAGGTTTGACAGCCACCTACGAGCAGTACTTC. Protein product: CASSLGLTATYEQYF.

The chain links TRBV20-1 to TRBJ2-7; 7 bases line up with TRBD2. CDR3 length: 13 residues. Germline assignment: CDR1 DFQATT and CDR2 SNEGSKA (reference sequence). V lost 6 bases to trimming and J lost 1 base; unmatched junction nucleotides: 6. The CDR3 DNA reads as TGCAGTGCCCGATGGGGGGGATCCTACGAGCAGTACTTC. Translated: CSARWGGSYEQYF.

The genes are TRBV20-1 and TRBJ2-7; TRBD1 agrees at 9 bases. Trimming took 6 bases from V and 3 from J; bases not matched to a gene: 6. This CDR3 comprises 13 residues. CDR1 DFQATT and CDR2 SNEGSKA come from the germline V gene (reference sequence). For the CDR3, the DNA is TGCAGTGCCGGGACAGGGCCGCGCTACGAGCAGTACTTC. It yields the protein CSAGTGPRYEQYF.

This clonotype was detected only a few times. The V and J genes are TRBV4-3 and TRBJ2-5; TRBD1 agrees at 7 bases. The ends lost 1 base at V and 3 bases at J; junction bases unmatched: 5. The CDR3 totals 15 residues. The germline CDR1 and CDR2 sequences are LGHNA and YSLEER. DNA of the CDR3: TGCGCCAGCAGCCAAGGCCCGACAGGGAAAGAGACCCAGTACTTC. Translating it yields CASSQGPTGKETQYF.

The chain recombines TRBV5-5 with TRBJ2-7; no firm D call. This CDR3 has 14 residues. Germline CDR1 is SGHKS and CDR2 is YYEKEE (reference sequence). The ends were cut back, 4 bases at V and 3 bases at J, with 14 bases in the middle. CDR3 coding DNA: TGTGCCAGCAGCCTCAGCGCCGGGCTCTACGAGCAGTACTTC. Its translation is CASSLSAGLYEQYF.

The chain employs TRBV5-1 and TRBJ2-6; TRBD1 matches at 8 bases. CDR3 size: 18 residues. V dropped 2 bases and J dropped 5; count of bases not matched to a gene: 12. Germline assignment: CDR1 SGHRS and CDR2 YFSETQ. The CDR3 coding sequence is TGCGCCAGCAGCTTTTTCCAGGGGGCCACCAGAAGGGCCAACGTCCTGACTTTC. Its translation: CASSFFQGATRRANVLTF.

Only a few counts were recorded for this clonotype. V usage is TRBV7-8 and J usage is TRBJ1-2, with D uncertain. Germline V gene data show CDR1 as SGHVS and CDR2 as FQNEAQ. This CDR3 has 12 amino acids. Trimming removed 5 bases from V and 4 bases from J, with 8 bases in between. The CDR3 coding sequence is TGTGCCAGCAGCGAACACGTCTATGGCTACACCTTC. This encodes CASSEHVYGYTF.

This clonotype was recorded once. The junction shows a germline mismatch at one end, possibly a read error. The chain couples TRBV10-3 to TRBJ2-5; unclear D gene. Per the germline V gene, CDR1 is ENHRY and CDR2 is SYGVKD. CDR3 length equals 12 residues. The CDR3 region is CAISAPDHEPDF. The CDR3 bases are TGTGCCATCAGTGCCCCGGACCATGAACCGGACTTC.

The J gene is TRBJ1-6, the V gene TRBV5-1; D is unresolved. Looked up from germline, CDR1 is SGHRS and CDR2 is YFSETQ. The ends were cut back, 5 bases at V and 8 bases at J, with 14 bases in the middle. The CDR3 length is 14 residues. The CDR3 bases are TGCGCCAGCAGATCGACCCGGGAGGATTCACCCCTCCACTTT. Translating it yields CASRSTREDSPLHF.

In this sample, this clonotype turned up a few times. The genes are TRBV29-1 and TRBJ1-4; 8 bases are shared with TRBD1. CDR1 is SQVTM and CDR2 is ANQGSEA in the germline V gene. With 4 bases clipped from V and 8 bases from J, the junction kept 6 bases outside the gene matches. This CDR3 has 13 amino acids. The CDR3 bases are TGCAGCGTTGCCCGGGACAGGAACGAAAAACTGTTTTTT. Translating gives CSVARDRNEKLFF.

This clonotype has just a few counts. The chain uses TRBV12-3 or TRBV12-4 and TRBJ2-3; TRBD2 aligns across 10 bases. V dropped 7 bases and J dropped 5; count of bases not matched to a gene: 12. This CDR3 has 16 residues. CDR3 protein: CASTSLEAGGKDTQYF. CDR3 DNA: TGTGCCAGCACCTCCCTAGAAGCGGGGGGGAAAGATACGCAGTATTTT.

This clonotype was seen a few times. The rearrangement uses TRBV6-2 or TRBV6-3 and TRBJ2-7, with D perhaps TRBD2 (6 bases). V was trimmed by 6 bases and J by 4 bases, leaving 16 bases between them. Germline assignment: CDR1 MNHEY and CDR2 SVGEGT. The CDR3 is 14 amino acids. The CDR3 here is CASRRDSRGYEQYF. The CDR3 DNA follows: TGTGCCAGCAGGAGGGACTCCAGAGGGTACGAGCAGTACTTC.

The chain carries TRBV28 and TRBJ2-7; TRBD2 matches at 11 bases. CDR3 length: 18 residues. Germline assignment: CDR1 MDHEN and CDR2 SYDVKM. V was clipped by 4 bases and J by 7 bases; unmatched bases: 18. The CDR3: CASSSRSGLAAIRREQYF. The CDR3 nucleotides read TGTGCCAGCAGTTCTAGGTCGGGACTAGCGGCTATTCGACGGGAGCAGTACTTC.

The chain employs TRBV6-5 and TRBJ1-1; D call uncertain. Trimming removed 2 bases from V and 7 bases from J, with 5 bases in between. Germline V gene sequence: CDR1 MNHEY, CDR2 SVGAGI. There are 11 residues in the CDR3. The CDR3 sequence: CASSYLSEAFF. The CDR3 coding sequence is TGTGCCAGCAGTTACCTCAGTGAAGCTTTCTTT.

This chain joins TRBV4-3 and TRBJ1-6, with D possibly matching TRBD1 (5 bases). Germline V gene lookup returns CDR1 LGHNA and CDR2 YSLEER. Trimming removed 0 bases from V and 10 bases from J, with 13 bases in between. This CDR3 is built from 15 residues. Here the CDR3 reads CASSQEGLGGSPLHF. CDR3 bases: TGCGCCAGCAGCCAAGAGGGACTCGGTGGCTCACCCCTCCACTTT.

The chain uses TRBV15 and TRBJ2-3; 12 nucleotides match TRBD2. V trimming: 0 bases; J trimming: 3 bases; junction bases outside the gene matches: 4. The CDR3 consists of 17 residues. Germline CDR1 reads LNHNV; CDR2 reads YYDKDF (reference sequence). The CDR3 loop is CATSRDDGTSGTDTQYF. CDR3 in DNA: TGTGCCACCAGCAGAGATGACGGGACTAGCGGGACAGATACGCAGTATTTT.